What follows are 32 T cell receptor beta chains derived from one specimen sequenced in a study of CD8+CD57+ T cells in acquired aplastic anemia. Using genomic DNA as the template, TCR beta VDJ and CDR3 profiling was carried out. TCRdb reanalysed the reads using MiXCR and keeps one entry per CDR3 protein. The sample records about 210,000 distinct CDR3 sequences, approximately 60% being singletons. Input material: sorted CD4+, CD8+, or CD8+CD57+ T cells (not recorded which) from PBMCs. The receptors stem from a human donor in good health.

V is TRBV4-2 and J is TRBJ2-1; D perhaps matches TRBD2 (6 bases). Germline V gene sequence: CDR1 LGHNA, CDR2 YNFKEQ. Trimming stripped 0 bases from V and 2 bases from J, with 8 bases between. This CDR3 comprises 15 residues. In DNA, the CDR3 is TGTGCCAGCAGCCAAGAAGCTAGCGCCTACAATGAGCAGTTCTTC. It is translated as CASSQEASAYNEQFF.

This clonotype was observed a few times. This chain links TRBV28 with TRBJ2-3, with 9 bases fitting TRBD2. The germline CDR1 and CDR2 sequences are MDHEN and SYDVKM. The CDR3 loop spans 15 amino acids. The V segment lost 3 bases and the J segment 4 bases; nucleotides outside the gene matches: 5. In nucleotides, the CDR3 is TGTGCCAGCAGTTTCTTAGCGGGAGATGCAGATACGCAGTATTTT. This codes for CASSFLAGDADTQYF.

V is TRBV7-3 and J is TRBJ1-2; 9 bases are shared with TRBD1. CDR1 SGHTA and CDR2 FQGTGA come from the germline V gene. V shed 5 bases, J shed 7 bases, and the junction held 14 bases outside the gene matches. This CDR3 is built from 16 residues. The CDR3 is CASSQRTGVPLGGYTF. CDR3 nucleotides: TGTGCCAGCAGCCAAAGGACAGGGGTTCCTCTTGGTGGCTACACCTTC.

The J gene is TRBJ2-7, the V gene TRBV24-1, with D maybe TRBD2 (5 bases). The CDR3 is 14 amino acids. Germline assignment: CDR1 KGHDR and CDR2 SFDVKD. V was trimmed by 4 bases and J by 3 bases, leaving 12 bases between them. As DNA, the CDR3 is TGTGCCACCAGTGAAGCGGACCGAGACTACGAGCAGTACTTC. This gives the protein CATSEADRDYEQYF.

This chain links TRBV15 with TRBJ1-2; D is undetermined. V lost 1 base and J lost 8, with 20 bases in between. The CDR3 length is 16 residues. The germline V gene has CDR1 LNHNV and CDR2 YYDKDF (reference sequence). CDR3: CATSRVLAGAGPGYTF. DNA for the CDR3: TGTGCCACCAGCAGAGTTCTAGCGGGAGCGGGTCCGGGCTACACCTTC.

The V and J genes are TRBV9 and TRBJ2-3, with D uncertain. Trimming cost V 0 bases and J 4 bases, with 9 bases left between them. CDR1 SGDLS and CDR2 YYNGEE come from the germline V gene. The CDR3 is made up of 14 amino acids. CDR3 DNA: TGTGCCAGCAGCGTAGCTTGGCAGTCAGATACGCAGTATTTT. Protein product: CASSVAWQSDTQYF.

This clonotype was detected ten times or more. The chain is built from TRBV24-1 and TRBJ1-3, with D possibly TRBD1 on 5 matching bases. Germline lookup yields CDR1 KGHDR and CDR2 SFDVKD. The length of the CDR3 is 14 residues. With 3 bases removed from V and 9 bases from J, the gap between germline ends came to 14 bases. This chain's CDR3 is CATSDPNHGGTIYF. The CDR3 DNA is TGTGCCACCAGTGATCCTAACCACGGGGGCACCATATATTTT.

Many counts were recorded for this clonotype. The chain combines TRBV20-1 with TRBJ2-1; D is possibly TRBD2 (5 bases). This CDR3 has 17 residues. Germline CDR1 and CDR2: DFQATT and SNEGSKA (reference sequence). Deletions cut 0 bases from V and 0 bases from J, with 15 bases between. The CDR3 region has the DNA TGCAGTGCTAGAGATCTGAGTGGGAGCCGCTCCTACAATGAGCAGTTCTTC. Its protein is CSARDLSGSRSYNEQFF.

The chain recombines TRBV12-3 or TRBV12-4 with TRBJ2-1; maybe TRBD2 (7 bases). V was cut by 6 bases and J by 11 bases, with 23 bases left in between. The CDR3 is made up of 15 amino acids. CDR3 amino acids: CASSQTAQGGAKQFF. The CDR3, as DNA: TGTGCCAGCAGCCAGACTGCACAGGGAGGGGCGAAGCAGTTCTTC.

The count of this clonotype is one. The DNA of the CDR3 is TGTGCCACCAGCAGAACAAGGGATCAGCCCCAGCATTTT. Translation gives CATSRTRDQPQHF. The chain uses TRBV15 and TRBJ1-5; D is ambiguous. V lost 2 bases, J lost 5 bases, and 7 bases lay in between. Per the germline V gene, CDR1 is LNHNV and CDR2 is YYDKDF (reference sequence). The CDR3 runs 13 residues. The entire variable domain, with the rest obtained from reference TRBV15 and TRBJ1-5, is as follows: DAMVIQNPRYQVTQFGKPVTLSCSQTLNHNVMYWYQQKSSQAPKLLFHYYDKDFNNEADTPDNFQSRRPNTSFCFLDIRSPGLGDTAMYLCATSRTRDQPQHFGDGTRLSIL.

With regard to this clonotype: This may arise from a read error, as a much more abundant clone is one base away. The CDR3 region has the DNA TGTGCCCGGAGCGCAGGGGTAAACACTGAAGCTTTCTTT. Protein: CARSAGVNTEAFF. This rearrangement joins TRBV30 to TRBJ1-1, with a weak D call TRBD1 (6 bases). This CDR3 is 13 amino acids long. Germline V CDR1 and CDR2: GTSNPN, SVGIG (reference sequence).

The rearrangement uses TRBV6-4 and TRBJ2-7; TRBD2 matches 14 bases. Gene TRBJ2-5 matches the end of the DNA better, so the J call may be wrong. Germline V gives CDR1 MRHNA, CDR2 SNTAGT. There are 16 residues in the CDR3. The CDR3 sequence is CASSVGLAGGQETQYF. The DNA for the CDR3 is TGTGCCAGCAGTGTAGGACTAGCGGGAGGCCAAGAGACCCAGTACTTC.

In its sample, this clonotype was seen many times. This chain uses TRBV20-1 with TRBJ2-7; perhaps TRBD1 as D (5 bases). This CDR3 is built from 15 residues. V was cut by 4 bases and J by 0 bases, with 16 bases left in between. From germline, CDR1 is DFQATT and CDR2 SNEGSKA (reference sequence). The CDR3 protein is CSAKAVFTGSYEQYF. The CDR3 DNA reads TGCAGTGCTAAGGCTGTTTTTACAGGCTCCTACGAGCAGTACTTC.

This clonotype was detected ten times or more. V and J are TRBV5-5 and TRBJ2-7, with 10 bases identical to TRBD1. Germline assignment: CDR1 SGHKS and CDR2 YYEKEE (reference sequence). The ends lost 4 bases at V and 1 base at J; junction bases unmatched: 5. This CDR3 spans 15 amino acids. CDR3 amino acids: CASSIGTGDSYEQYF. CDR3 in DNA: TGTGCCAGCAGCATCGGGACAGGGGATTCCTACGAGCAGTACTTC.

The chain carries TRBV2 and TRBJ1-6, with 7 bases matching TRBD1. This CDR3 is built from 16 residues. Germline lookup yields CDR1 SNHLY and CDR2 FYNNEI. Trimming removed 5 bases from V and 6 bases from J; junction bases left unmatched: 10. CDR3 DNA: TGTGCCAGCAGTTCCACAACAGGGGAACTTAATTCACCCCTCCACTTT. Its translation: CASSSTTGELNSPLHF.

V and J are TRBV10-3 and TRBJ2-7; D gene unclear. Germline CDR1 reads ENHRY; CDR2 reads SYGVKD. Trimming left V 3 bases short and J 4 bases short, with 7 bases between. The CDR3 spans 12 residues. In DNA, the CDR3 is TGTGCCATCAGTGATAAAAGATACGAGCAGTACTTC. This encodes CAISDKRYEQYF.

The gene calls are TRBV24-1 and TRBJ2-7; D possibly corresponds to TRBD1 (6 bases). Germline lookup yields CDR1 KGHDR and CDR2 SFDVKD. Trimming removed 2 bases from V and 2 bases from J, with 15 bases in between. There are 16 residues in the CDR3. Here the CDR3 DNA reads TGTGCCACCAGTGATTCGCAGGGGAGAGGGGCCTACGAGCAGTACTTC. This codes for CATSDSQGRGAYEQYF.

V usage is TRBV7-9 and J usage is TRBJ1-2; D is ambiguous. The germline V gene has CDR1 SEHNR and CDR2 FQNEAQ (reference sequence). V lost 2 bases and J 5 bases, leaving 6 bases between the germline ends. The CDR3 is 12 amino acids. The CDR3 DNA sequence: TGTGCCAGCAGCTTAACCAGTTATGGCTACACCTTC. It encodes CASSLTSYGYTF.

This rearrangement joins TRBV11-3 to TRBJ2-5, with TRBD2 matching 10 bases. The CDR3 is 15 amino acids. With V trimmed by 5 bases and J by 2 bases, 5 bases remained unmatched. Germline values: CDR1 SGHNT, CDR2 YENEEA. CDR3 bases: TGTGCCAGCAGCACACTAGCGGGACTACAAGAGACCCAGTACTTC. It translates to CASSTLAGLQETQYF.

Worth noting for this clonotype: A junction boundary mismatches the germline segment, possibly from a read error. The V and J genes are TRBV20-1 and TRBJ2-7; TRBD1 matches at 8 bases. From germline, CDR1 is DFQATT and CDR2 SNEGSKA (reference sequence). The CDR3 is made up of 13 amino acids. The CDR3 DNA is TGCAGTGCTGGAGACAGGGGTCCTTACGAGCAGTACTTC. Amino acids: CSAGDRGPYEQYF.

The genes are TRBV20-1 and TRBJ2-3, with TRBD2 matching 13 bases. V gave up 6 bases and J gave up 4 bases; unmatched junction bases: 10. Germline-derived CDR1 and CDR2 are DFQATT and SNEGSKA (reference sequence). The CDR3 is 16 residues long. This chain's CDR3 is CSAEAGTSGIADTQYF. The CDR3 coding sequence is TGCAGTGCCGAAGCCGGGACTAGCGGGATAGCAGATACGCAGTATTTT.

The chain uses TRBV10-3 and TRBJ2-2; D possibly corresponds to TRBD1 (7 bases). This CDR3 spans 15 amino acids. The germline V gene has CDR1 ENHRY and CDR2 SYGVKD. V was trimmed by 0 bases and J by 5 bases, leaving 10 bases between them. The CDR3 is CAISESPGGTGELFF. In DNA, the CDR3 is TGTGCCATCAGTGAGTCGCCAGGGGGGACCGGGGAGCTGTTTTTT.

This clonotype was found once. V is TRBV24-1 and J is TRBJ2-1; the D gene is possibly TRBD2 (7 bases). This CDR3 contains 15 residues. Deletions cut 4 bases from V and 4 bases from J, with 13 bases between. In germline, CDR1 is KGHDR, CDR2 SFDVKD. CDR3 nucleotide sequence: TGTGCCACCAGTGACGCGGGGGCGTTGTACAATGAGCAGTTCTTC. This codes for CATSDAGALYNEQFF.

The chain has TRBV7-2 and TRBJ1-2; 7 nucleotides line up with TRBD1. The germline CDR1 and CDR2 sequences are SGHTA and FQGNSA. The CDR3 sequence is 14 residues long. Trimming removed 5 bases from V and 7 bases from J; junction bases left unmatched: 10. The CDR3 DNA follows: TGTGCCAGCAGCCGACAGGAGGGGGCAGCTGGCTACACCTTC. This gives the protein CASSRQEGAAGYTF.

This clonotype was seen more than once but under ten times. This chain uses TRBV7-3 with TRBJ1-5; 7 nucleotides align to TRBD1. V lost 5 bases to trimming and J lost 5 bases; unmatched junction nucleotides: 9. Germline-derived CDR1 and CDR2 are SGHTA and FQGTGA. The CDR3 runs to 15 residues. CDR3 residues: CASSQWTGADQPQHF. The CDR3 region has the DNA TGTGCCAGCAGCCAATGGACAGGTGCCGATCAGCCCCAGCATTTT.

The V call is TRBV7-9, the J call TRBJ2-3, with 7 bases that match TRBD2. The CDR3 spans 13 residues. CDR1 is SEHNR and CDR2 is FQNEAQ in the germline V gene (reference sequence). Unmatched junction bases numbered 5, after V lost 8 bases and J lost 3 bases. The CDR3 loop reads CASSAGSTDTQYF. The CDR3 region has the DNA TGTGCCAGCTCAGCGGGGTCGACAGATACGCAGTATTTT.

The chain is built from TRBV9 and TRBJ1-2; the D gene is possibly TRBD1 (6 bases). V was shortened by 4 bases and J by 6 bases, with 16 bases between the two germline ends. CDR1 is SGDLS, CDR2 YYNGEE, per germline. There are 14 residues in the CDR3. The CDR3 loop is CASSPAGGGHGYTF. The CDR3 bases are TGTGCCAGCAGCCCAGCGGGGGGGGGCCATGGCTACACCTTC.

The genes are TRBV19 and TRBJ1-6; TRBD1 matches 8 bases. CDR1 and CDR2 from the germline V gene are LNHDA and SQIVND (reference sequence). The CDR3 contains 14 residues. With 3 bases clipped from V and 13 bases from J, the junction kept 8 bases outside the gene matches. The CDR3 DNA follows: TGTGCCAGTAGTATCGGGGGGACAGGATTGCCCCTCCACTTT. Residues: CASSIGGTGLPLHF.

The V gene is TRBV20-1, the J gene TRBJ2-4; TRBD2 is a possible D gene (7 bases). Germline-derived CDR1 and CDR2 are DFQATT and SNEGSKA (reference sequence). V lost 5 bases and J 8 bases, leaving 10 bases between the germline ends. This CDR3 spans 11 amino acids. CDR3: CSAGEGDIQYF. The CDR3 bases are TGCAGTGCTGGGGAGGGGGACATTCAGTACTTC.

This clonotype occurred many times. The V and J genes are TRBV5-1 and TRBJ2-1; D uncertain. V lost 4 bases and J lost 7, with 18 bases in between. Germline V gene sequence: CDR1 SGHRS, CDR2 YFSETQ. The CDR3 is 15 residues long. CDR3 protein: CASSVPTGVENEQFF. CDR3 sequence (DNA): TGCGCCAGCAGCGTACCGACTGGGGTGGAGAATGAGCAGTTCTTC.

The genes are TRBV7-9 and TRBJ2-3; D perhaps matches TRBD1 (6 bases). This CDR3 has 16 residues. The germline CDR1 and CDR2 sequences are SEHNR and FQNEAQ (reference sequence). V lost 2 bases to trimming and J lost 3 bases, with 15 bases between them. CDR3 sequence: CASSLHQGSFTDTQYF. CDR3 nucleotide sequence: TGTGCCAGCAGCTTACACCAGGGGAGTTTTACAGATACGCAGTATTTT.

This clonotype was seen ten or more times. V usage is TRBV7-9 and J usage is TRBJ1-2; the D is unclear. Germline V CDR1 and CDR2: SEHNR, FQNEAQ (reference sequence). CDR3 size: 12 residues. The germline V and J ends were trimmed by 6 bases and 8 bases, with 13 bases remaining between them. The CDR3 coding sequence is TGTGCCAGCAGTGGCCTTGAGGGCGGCTACACCTTC. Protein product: CASSGLEGGYTF.